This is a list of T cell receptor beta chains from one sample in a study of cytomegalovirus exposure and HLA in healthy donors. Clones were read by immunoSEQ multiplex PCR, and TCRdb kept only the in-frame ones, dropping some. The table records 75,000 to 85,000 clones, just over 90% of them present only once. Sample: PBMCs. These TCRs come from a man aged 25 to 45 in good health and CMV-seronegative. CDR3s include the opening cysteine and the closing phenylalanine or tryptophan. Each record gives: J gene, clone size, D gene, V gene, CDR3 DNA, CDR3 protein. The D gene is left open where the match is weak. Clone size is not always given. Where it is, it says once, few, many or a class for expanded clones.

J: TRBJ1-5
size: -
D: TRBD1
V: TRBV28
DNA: TGTGCCAGCAGTTTCAGTAGGGGACAGGGGGCAAGGAGCAATCAGCCCCAGCATTTT
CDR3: CASSFSRGQGARSNQPQHF

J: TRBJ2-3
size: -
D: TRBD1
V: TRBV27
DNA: TGTGCCAGCAGTTCATTTACAGGGGCGACAGATACGCAGTATTTT
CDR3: CASSSFTGATDTQYF

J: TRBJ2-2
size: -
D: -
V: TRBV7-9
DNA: TGTGCCAGCAGCTCTCCGACTTACGCCCGTACCGGGGAGCTGTTTTTT
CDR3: CASSSPTYARTGELFF

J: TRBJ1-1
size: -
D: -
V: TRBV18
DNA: TGTGCCAGCTCACGAACGGACACTGAAGCTTTCTTT
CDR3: CASSRTDTEAFF

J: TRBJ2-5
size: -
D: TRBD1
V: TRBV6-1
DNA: TGTGCCGGCGGGACAGGGGGATGGCAAGAGACCCAGTACTTC
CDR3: CAGGTGGWQETQYF

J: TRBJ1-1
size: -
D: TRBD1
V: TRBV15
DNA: TGTGCCACCAGCGCGGGACAGGGGAGGATGGTAAACACTGAAGCTTTCTTT
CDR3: CATSAGQGRMVNTEAFF

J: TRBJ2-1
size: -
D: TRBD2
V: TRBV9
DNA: TGTGCCAGCAGCCCCACCGGGACTACCTACAATGAGCAGTTCTTC
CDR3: CASSPTGTTYNEQFF

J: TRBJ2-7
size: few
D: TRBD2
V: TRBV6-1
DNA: TGTGCCAGCATCGTAGGTAGCGGGGGGGCTTACGAGCAGTACTTC
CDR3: CASIVGSGGAYEQYF

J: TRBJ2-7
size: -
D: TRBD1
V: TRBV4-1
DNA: TGCGCCAGCAGCCAAGATCCGGGACAGGAGCAGTACTTC
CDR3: CASSQDPGQEQYF

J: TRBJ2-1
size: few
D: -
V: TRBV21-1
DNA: TGTGCCAGCAGCAAAGAAAAGGCCGGGACTAGCGGGGACAATGAGCAGTTCTTC
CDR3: CASSKEKAGTSGDNEQFF

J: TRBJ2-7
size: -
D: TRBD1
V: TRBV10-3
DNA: TGTGCCATCAGGAGAACAGGGGGCTACTCCTACGAGCAGTACTTC
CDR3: CAIRRTGGYSYEQYF

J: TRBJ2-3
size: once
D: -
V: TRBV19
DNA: TGTGCCAGTAGTATAACTATATTAGATACGCAGTATTTT
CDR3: CASSITILDTQYF

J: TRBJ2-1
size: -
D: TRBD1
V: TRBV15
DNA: TGTGCCACCAGCAGAACCGGCGGACAGGGGTGGGGCAATGAGCAGTTCTTC
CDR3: CATSRTGGQGWGNEQFF

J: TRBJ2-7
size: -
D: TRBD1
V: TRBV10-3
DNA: TGTGCCATCAGTGAGACTCTTTACAGGGGGCGAGGGTACGAGCAGTACTTC
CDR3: CAISETLYRGRGYEQYF

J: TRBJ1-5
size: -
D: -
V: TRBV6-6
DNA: TGTGCCAGCAGTCCCGACAGGACTAGCAATCAGCCCCAGCATTTT
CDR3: CASSPDRTSNQPQHF

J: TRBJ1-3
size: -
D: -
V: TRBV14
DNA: TGTGCCAGCAGCCAAGTATCGGCAATCTTTACTACCTCTGGAAACACCATATATTTT
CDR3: CASSQVSAIFTTSGNTIYF

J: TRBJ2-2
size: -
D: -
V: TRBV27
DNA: TGTGCCAGCAGTACACGATCCGGGGAGCTGTTTTTT
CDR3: CASSTRSGELFF

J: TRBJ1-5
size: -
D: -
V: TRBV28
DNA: TGTGCCAGCAGACCGGAGGGCGGGGGAGGCAATCAGCCCCAGCATTTT
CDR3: CASRPEGGGGNQPQHF

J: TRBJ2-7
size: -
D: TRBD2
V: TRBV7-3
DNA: TGTGCCAGCAGCTTAGATAGTTGGCTAGCGGGAGGGTCCTACGAGCAGTACTTC
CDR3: CASSLDSWLAGGSYEQYF

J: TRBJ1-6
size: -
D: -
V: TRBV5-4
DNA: TGTGCCAGCAGCTTGGGGCGGAAAGGGGCAAATTCACCCCTCCACTTT
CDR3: CASSLGRKGANSPLHF

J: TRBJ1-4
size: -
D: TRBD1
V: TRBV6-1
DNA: TGTGCCAGCAGGGACAGGATCTCAACTAATGAAAAACTGTTTTTT
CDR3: CASRDRISTNEKLFF

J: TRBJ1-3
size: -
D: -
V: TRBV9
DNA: TGTGCCAGCAGCGCAAACCAGGGACTGTCTGGAAACACCATATATTTT
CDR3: CASSANQGLSGNTIYF

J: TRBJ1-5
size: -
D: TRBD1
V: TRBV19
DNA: TGTGCCAGTAGTAGGACAGGGGACCAGCCCCAGCATTTT
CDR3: CASSRTGDQPQHF

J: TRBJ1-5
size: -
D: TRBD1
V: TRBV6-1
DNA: TGTGCCAGCAGTGAGAGAACAGGGGGAGGTCAGCCCCAGCATTTT
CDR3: CASSERTGGGQPQHF

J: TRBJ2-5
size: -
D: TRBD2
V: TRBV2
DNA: TGTGCCAGCAGTGAAGGCGGGGCTAGCGGGAGAGGGGAGACCCAGTACTTC
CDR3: CASSEGGASGRGETQYF

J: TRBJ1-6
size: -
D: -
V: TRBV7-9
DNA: TGTGCCAGCAGCGTTCGCAGGGCCTTCAATTCACCCCTCCACTTT
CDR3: CASSVRRAFNSPLHF

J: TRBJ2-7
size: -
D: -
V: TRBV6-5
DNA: TGTGCCAGCAGTGAGGGGGAGACCTACGAGCAGTACTTC
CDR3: CASSEGETYEQYF

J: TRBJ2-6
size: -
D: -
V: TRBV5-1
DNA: TGCGCCAGCAGCTCCCAACAGGGCGGCTCTGGGGCCAACGTCCTGACTTTC
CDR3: CASSSQQGGSGANVLTF

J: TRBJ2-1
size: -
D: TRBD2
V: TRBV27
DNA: TGTGCCAGCAGTTTCATCACCCCCTTAGCGGGGGGCAAGCACAATGAGCAGTTCTTC
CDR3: CASSFITPLAGGKHNEQFF

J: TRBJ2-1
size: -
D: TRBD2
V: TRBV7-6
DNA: TGTGCCAGCAGCTTAGGCCCCCCCCCGGGAGGCAATGAGCAGTTCTTC
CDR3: CASSLGPPPGGNEQFF

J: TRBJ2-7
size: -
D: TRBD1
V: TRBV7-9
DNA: TGTGCCAGCAGCCCCCGACAGGGGATCCCCTACGAGCAGTACTTC
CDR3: CASSPRQGIPYEQYF

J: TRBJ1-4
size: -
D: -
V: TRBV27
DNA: TGTGCCAGCAGTTGGGGGGGATCCAGCGAAAAACTGTTTTTT
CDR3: CASSWGGSSEKLFF

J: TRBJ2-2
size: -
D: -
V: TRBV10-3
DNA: TGTGCCATACTCACCGGGACTGAGAACACCGGGGAGCTGTTTTTT
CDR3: CAILTGTENTGELFF

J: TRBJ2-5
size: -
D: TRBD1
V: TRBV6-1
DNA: TGTGCCAGCAGTGAACCCGGGACAGGGTTAGAGACCCAGTACTTC
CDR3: CASSEPGTGLETQYF

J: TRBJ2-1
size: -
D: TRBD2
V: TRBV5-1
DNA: TGCGCCAGCAGCTTGGCCGCTAGCGGGATCGAGGAGCAGTTCTTC
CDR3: CASSLAASGIEEQFF

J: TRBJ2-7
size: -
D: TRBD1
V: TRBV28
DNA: TGTGCCAGCAGTCCTCGCTCAGGACAGGAAACCTACGAGCAGTACTTC
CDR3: CASSPRSGQETYEQYF

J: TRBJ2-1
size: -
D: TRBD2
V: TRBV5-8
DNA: TGTGCCAGCAGGGGGACTAGCGGGCACAGTTACAATGAGCAGTTCTTC
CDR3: CASRGTSGHSYNEQFF

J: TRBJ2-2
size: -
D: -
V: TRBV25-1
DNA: TGTGCCAGCAGTGAACGACAGGTCTCCGGGGAGCTGTTTTTT
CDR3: CASSERQVSGELFF

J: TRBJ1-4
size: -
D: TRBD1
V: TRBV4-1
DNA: TGCGCCAGCAGCCAGATACTGACAGGGAATGAAAAACTGTTTTTT
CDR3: CASSQILTGNEKLFF

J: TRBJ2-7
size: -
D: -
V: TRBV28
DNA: TGTGCCAGCAGGGAAACTGACAGGATACCGGACTTC
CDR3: CASRETDRIPDF

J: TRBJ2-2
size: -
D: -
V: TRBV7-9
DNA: TGTGCCAGCAGTGGGAGCGGACACACCGGGGAGCTGTTTTTT
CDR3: CASSGSGHTGELFF

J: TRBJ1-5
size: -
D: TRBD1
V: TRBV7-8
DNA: TGTGCCAGCAGCTCGGACAGGTCGCGCAATCAGCCCCAGCATTTT
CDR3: CASSSDRSRNQPQHF

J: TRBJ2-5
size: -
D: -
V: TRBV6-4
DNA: TGTGCCAGCAGTCAAGGCAGGTCAGAACAAGAGACCCAGTACTTC
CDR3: CASSQGRSEQETQYF

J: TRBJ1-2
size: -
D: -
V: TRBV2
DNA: TGTGCCAGCAGGCAGGCCCTTACTAACTATGGCTACACCTTC
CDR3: CASRQALTNYGYTF

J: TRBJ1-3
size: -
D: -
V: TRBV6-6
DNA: TGTGCCAGCAGCCCCACGGGGGGCTACTCTGGAAACACCATATATTTT
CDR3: CASSPTGGYSGNTIYF

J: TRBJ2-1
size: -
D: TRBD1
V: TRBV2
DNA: TGTGCCAGCACGTCGGGACAGGGATGGAATGAGCAGTTCTTC
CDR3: CASTSGQGWNEQFF

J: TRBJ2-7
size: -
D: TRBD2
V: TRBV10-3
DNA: TGTGCCAGCGGACTAGCGGGGGGCGGATACGAGCAGTACTTC
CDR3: CASGLAGGGYEQYF

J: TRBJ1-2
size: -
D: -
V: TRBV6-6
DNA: TGTGCCAGCAGTAAAACAGGGATGGGCCCCTATGGCTACACCTTC
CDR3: CASSKTGMGPYGYTF

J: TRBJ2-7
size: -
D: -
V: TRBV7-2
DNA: TGTGCCAGCAGCTTCCCCGGGTTTGCCTACGAGCAGTACTTC
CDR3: CASSFPGFAYEQYF

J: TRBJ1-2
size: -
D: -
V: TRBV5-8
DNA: TGTGCCAGCAGCTTTTGGGCACTCTATGGCTACACCTTC
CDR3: CASSFWALYGYTF

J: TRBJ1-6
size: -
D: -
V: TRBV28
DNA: TGTGCCAGCAGTTTAGTAGAGTCACCCCTCCACTTT
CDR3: CASSLVESPLHF

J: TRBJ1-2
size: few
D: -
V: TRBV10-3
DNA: TGTGCCATCAGTGAGACTCTTGGCTACACCTTC
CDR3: CAISETLGYTF

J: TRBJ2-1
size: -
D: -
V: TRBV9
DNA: TGTGCCAGCAGCTTCGACTCGATTCTTTACAATGAGCAGTTCTTC
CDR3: CASSFDSILYNEQFF

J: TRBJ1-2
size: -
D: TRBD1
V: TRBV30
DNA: TGTGCCTGGAGCCGAAAGGGACAGGGGGCGAGGTATGGCTACACCTTC
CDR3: CAWSRKGQGARYGYTF